These T cell receptor beta chains were read from a single sample in a study of T-cell memory formation after mild COVID-19. TCRdb called the 5' RACE reads again in MiXCR, with one record for every CDR3 protein. The repertoire has tens of thousands of distinct CDR3 sequences, over 15% of them found once; the top ten carry 30% to 35%. The sequenced sample was PBMCs or a T cell subset sorted from them (not recorded which). The source of these receptors is an adult woman who had mild COVID-19 (a few samples of this study predate the infection). Cell type and time point are not known. Each CDR3 is given with its conserved first and last residue.

J | V | CDR3
TRBJ2-1 | TRBV5-6 | CASSPRNRGLYNEQFF
TRBJ2-4 | TRBV12-3/TRBV12-4 | CASSLGGSGVAKNIQYF
TRBJ2-1 | TRBV7-8 | CASSSKTSGTYNEQFF
TRBJ2-3 | TRBV7-9 | CASSIRFGSRVDTQYF
TRBJ1-4 | TRBV4-3 | CASSQESGTIDEKLFF
TRBJ2-1 | TRBV29-1 | CSVGPDDGQFF
TRBJ2-7 | TRBV12-3/TRBV12-4 | CASSPGGQGDEQYF
TRBJ1-1 | TRBV5-5 | CASSWGDSLDTEAFF
TRBJ1-1 | TRBV30 | CAWAHETGTEAFF
TRBJ2-7 | TRBV7-2 | CASSLVDRTPYEQYF
TRBJ2-2 | TRBV27 | CASSHYHTGELFF
TRBJ2-2 | TRBV4-2 | CASSQELGSAGELFF
TRBJ2-1 | TRBV19 | CASRILAGGSNEQFF
TRBJ2-1 | TRBV29-1 | CSVVWPAGEQFF
TRBJ2-7 | TRBV4-1 | CASSQDNRLAGAISYEQYF
TRBJ2-3 | TRBV11-2 | CASSLDRLGPPDTQYF
TRBJ1-1 | TRBV7-9 | CASSGEQGLPTEAFF
TRBJ2-1 | TRBV7-9 | CASSLGKHEQFF
TRBJ2-1 | TRBV4-2 | CASSQEGEVAGGHRRAKFF
TRBJ2-7 | TRBV7-2 | CASSVDMGIPSHEQYF
TRBJ2-2 | TRBV20-1 | CSLATKGTGAAGELFF
TRBJ2-7 | TRBV4-1 | CASSRGRGDYEQYF